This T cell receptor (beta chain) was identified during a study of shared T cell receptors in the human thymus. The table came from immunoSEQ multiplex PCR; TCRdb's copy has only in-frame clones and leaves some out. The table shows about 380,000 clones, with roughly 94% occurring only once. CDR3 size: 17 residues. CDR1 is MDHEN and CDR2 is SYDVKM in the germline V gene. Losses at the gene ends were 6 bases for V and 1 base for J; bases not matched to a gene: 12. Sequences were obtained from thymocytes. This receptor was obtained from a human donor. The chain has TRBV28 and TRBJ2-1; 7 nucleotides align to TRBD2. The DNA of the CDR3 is TGTGCCAGCAGCTTGGTCGCGGGAGTCGGTTCCTACAATGAGCAGTTCTTC. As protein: CASSLVAGVGSYNEQFF.